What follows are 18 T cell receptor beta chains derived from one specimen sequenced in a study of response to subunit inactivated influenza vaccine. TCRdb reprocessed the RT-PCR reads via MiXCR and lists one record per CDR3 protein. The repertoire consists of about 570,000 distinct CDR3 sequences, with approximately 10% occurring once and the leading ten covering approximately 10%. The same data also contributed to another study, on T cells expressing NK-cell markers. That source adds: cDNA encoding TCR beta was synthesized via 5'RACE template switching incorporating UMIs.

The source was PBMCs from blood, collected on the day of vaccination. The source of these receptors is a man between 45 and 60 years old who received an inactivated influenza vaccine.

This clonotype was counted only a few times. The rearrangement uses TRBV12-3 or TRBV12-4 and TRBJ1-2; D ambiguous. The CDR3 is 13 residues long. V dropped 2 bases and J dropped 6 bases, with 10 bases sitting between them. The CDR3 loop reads CASSLRDGDGYTF. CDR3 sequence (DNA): TGTGCCAGCAGTTTACGAGACGGGGATGGCTACACCTTC.

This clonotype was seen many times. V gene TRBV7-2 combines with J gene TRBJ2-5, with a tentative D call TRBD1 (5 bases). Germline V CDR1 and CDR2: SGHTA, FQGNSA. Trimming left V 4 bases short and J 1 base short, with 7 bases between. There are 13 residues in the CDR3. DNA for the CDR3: TGTGCCAGCAGCTCAAGGGGCCAAGAGACCCAGTACTTC. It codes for CASSSRGQETQYF.

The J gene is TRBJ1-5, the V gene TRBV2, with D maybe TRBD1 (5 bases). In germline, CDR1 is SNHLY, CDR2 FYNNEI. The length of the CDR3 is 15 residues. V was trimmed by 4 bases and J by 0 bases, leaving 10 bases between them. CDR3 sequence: CASSGGTYSNQPQHF. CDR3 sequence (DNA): TGTGCCAGCAGTGGGGGGACCTATAGCAATCAGCCCCAGCATTTT.

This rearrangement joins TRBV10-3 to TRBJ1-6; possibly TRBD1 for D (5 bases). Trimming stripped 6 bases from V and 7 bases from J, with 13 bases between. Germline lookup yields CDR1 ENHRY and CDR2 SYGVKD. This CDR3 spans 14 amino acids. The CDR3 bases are TGTGCCATCAGAGGAAGGGGAGACAATTCACCCCTCCACTTT. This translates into CAIRGRGDNSPLHF.

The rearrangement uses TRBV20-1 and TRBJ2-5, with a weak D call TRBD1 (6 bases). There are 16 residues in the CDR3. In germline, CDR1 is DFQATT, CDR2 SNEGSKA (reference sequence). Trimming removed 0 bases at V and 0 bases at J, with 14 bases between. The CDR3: CSARDRRGQYQETQYF. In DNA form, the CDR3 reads TGCAGTGCTAGAGATCGCAGGGGTCAGTACCAAGAGACCCAGTACTTC.

The CDR3 coding sequence is TGTGCCAGCAGCCCCGGGACTAGCGGGAGGATTACCGGGGAGCTGTTTTTT. Its protein product is CASSPGTSGRITGELFF. The chain couples TRBV7-8 to TRBJ2-2; 15 bases are a match to TRBD2. Germline loops: CDR1 SGHVS, CDR2 FQNEAQ. The V segment lost 5 bases and the J segment 5 bases; nucleotides outside the gene matches: 6. This CDR3 region has 17 residues. Based on the CDR3 plus reference TRBV7-8 and TRBJ2-2, the full variable domain is GAGVSQSPRYKVAKRGQDVALRCDPISGHVSLFWYQQALGQGPEFLTYFQNEAQLDKSGLPSDRFFAERPEGSVSTLKIQRTQQEDSAVYLCASSPGTSGRITGELFFGEGSRLTVL.

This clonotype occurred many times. CDR3 sequence: CASSLTPGRTYEQYF. In nucleotides, the CDR3 is TGTGCCAGCAGCTTAACCCCCGGACGTACCTACGAGCAGTACTTC. The chain couples TRBV7-2 to TRBJ2-7; D remains unclear. The V gene lost 2 bases and the J gene lost 2 bases, with 13 bases spanning the gap. Germline lookup yields CDR1 SGHTA and CDR2 FQGNSA. The CDR3 is made up of 15 amino acids.

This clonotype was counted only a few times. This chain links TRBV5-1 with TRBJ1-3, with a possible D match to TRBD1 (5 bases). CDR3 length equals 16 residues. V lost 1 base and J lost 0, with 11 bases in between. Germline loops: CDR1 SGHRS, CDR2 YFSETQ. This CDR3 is CASSLTGLNSGNTIYF. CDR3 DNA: TGCGCCAGCAGCTTGACGGGACTTAACTCTGGAAACACCATATATTTT.

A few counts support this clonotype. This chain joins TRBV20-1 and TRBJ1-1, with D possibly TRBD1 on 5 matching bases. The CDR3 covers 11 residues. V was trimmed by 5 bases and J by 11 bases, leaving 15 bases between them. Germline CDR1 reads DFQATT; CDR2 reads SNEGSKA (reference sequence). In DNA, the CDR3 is TGCAGTGCTCCCTCCGGGGGGAAGGCTTTCTTT. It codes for CSAPSGGKAFF.

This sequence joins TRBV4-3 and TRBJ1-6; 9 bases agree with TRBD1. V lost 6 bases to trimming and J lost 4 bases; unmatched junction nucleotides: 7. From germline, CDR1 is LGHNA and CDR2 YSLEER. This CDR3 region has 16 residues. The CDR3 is CASSQGQGLYNSPLHF. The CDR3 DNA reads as TGCGCCAGCAGTCAGGGACAGGGACTATATAATTCACCCCTCCACTTT.

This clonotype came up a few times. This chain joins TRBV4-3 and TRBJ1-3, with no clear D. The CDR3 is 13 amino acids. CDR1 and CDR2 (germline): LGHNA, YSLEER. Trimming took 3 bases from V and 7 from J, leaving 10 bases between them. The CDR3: CASSQGVWNTIYF. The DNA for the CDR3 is TGCGCCAGCAGCCAGGGAGTATGGAACACCATATATTTT.

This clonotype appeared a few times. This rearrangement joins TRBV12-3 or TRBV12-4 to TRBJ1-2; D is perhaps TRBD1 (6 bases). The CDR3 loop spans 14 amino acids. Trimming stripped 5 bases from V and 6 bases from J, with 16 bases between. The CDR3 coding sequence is TGTGCCAGCAGTCGCACCGGGACACTTAATGGCTACACCTTC. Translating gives CASSRTGTLNGYTF.

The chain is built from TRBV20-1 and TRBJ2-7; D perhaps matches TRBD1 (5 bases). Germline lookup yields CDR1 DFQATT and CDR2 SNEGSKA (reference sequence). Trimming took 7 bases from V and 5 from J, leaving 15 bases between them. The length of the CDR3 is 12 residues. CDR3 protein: CSVGQGSDEQYF. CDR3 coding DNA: TGCAGTGTCGGTCAGGGATCGGACGAGCAGTACTTC.

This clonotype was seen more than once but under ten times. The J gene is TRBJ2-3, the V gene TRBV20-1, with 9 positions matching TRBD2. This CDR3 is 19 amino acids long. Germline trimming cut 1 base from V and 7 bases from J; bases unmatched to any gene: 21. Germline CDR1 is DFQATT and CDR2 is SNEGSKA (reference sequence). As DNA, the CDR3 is TGCAGTGCTAGAGGGCTGGGTGCAGCGGGAGGCCTAGGGGGAAATACGCAGTATTTT. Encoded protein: CSARGLGAAGGLGGNTQYF.

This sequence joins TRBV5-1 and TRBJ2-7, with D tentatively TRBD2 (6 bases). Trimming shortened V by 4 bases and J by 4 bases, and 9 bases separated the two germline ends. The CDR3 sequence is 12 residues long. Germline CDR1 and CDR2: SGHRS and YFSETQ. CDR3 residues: CASSVGGYEQYF. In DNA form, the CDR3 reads TGCGCCAGCAGCGTCGGGGGATACGAGCAGTACTTC.

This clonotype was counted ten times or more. The CDR3 protein is CASSQASGRTYEQYF. CDR3 nucleotide sequence: TGCGCCAGCAGCCAAGCTAGCGGGAGAACCTACGAGCAGTACTTC. This chain uses TRBV4-1 with TRBJ2-7, with 10 bases lining up with TRBD2. V was clipped by 1 base and J by 2 bases; unmatched bases: 2. In germline, CDR1 is MGHRA, CDR2 YSYEKL. This CDR3 comprises 15 residues.

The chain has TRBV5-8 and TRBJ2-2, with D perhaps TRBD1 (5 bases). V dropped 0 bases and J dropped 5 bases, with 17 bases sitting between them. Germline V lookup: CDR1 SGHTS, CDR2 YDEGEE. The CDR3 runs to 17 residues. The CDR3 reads CASSLAVDTVGTGELFF. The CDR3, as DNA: TGTGCCAGCAGCTTGGCCGTGGACACAGTGGGAACCGGGGAGCTGTTTTTT. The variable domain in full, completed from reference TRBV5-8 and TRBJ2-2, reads EAGVTQSPTHLIKTRGQQATLRCSPISGHTSVYWYQQALGLGLQFLLWYDEGEERNRGNFPPRFSGRQFPNYSSELNVNALELEDSALYLCASSLAVDTVGTGELFFGEGSRLTVL.

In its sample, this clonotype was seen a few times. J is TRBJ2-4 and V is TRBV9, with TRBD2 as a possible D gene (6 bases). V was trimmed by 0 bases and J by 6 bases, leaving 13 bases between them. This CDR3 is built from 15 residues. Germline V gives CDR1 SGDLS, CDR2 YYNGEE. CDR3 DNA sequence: TGTGCCAGCAGCGTAGGAGAGTTGGGGGGAAACATTCAGTACTTC. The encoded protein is CASSVGELGGNIQYF.